This TCR beta chain came from a study of Graves' ophthalmopathy and Graves' hyperthyroidism. Whole-study context: Pretreatment peripheral blood was obtained at initial diagnosis. Study-level findings and limits: Distinction of ophthalmopathy from stable hyperthyroidism by a 13-signature model reached approximately 90% sensitivity and 81.08% specificity. The authors also found most expanded thyroid clonotypes above 0.001 frequency in blood.

Ophthalmopathy cases showed moderate-to-severe activity, scoring CAS ≥3 and NOSPECS ≥4, with duration under 3 months. Germline CDR1 and CDR2: KGHSH and LQKENI. The CDR3 extends over 14 amino acids. V was trimmed by 2 bases and J by 1 base, leaving 5 bases between them. RNA transcripts were the source from which TCR beta CDR3 regions were amplified. Amplification began with first-round RT-PCR using HTBI primers, then second-round multiplex PCR was performed. Using its own MiXCR run on the multiplex PCR reads, TCRdb lists one record per CDR3 protein. Found here are roughly 500,000 distinct CDR3 sequences, 13% to 15% of them singletons; the top ten hold more than 8.5%. A few counts support this clonotype. The antigen is unknown.

Input material: blood. The receptor was isolated from a woman aged 25 to 39 with Graves' ophthalmopathy. The V call is TRBV18, the J call TRBJ2-2; D is ambiguous. CDR3 nucleotide sequence: TGTGCCAGCTCACCAGCAGGGAACACCGGGGAGCTGTTTTTT. Amino acid sequence: CASSPAGNTGELFF.